Below are 28 T cell receptor beta chains sequenced from a single sample in a study of blood T cell repertoires in COVID-19. Libraries were prepared by immunoSEQ multiplex PCR; TCRdb keeps only in-frame clonotypes and omits some of them. The repertoire includes some 89,000 clones, approximately 79% of them detected once, and over 9% sits in the top ten. Sequencing was carried out using peripheral blood. These receptors were taken from a man aged 70-80 years with acute or convalescent COVID-19.

This clone showed up just a few times. This rearrangement joins TRBV2 to TRBJ2-7; D is unclear. With 6 bases removed from V and 5 bases from J, the gap between germline ends came to 17 bases. Germline CDR1 and CDR2: SNHLY and FYNNEI. CDR3 length: 14 residues. In DNA form, the CDR3 reads TGTGCCAGCAGCTCTGGAGAGTGGTGGGACGAGCAGTACTTC. Translation: CASSSGEWWDEQYF.

This clone was found a few times. The chain uses TRBV5-1 and TRBJ1-3, with D perhaps TRBD1 (5 bases). The length of the CDR3 is 14 residues. Germline CDR1 is SGHRS and CDR2 is YFSETQ. V lost 4 bases and J lost 0, with 8 bases in between. The chain's CDR3 is CASSPDNSGNTIYF. The CDR3 DNA reads as TGCGCCAGCAGCCCGGACAACTCTGGAAACACCATATATTTT. Drawing the rest from reference TRBV5-1 and TRBJ1-3, the complete variable domain is KAGVTQTPRYLIKTRGQQVTLSCSPISGHRSVSWYQQTPGQGLQFLFEYFSETQRNKGNFPGRFSGRQFSNSRSEMNVSTLELGDSALYLCASSPDNSGNTIYFGEGSWLTVV.

V usage is TRBV7-8 and J usage is TRBJ2-7, with a weak D call TRBD2 (7 bases). This CDR3 has 14 residues. Trimming removed 0 bases from V and 2 bases from J, with 8 bases in between. Germline CDR1 and CDR2: SGHVS and FQNEAQ. The CDR3 is CASSLAGGPYEQYF. In DNA form, the CDR3 reads TGTGCCAGCAGCTTAGCCGGGGGGCCCTACGAGCAGTACTTC.

This sequence joins TRBV13 and TRBJ2-7; no firm D call. The V and J ends lost 0 bases and 0 bases respectively, with 3 bases between them. Looked up from germline, CDR1 is PRHDT and CDR2 is FYEKMQ (reference sequence). CDR3 length: 13 amino acids. This CDR3 reads CASSLGSSYEQYV. The CDR3, as DNA: TGTGCCAGCAGCTTAGGTAGCTCCTACGAGCAGTACGTC.

This chain uses TRBV11-1 with TRBJ2-2; D unclear. Germline CDR1 SGHAT, CDR2 FQDESV (reference sequence). V was cut by 5 bases and J by 1 base, with 8 bases left in between. There are 14 residues in the CDR3. The CDR3 DNA reads as TGTGCCAGCAGCCCCAGATTGAACACCGGGGAGCTGTTTTTT. This codes for CASSPRLNTGELFF. Drawing the rest from reference TRBV11-1 and TRBJ2-2, the complete variable domain is EAEVAQSPRYKITEKSQAVAFWCDPISGHATLYWYRQILGQGPELLVQFQDESVVDDSQLPKDRFSAERLKGVDSTLKIQPAELGDSAMYLCASSPRLNTGELFFGEGSRLTVL.

The J gene is TRBJ2-7, the V gene TRBV2; 8 nucleotides align to TRBD2. V dropped 10 bases and J dropped 0; count of bases not matched to a gene: 14. The germline CDR1 and CDR2 sequences are SNHLY and FYNNEI. The CDR3 contains 16 residues. The CDR3 DNA reads TGTGCCACTTCCTCCACCCCGGGGGGGAGCTCCTACGAGCAGTACGTC. This gives the protein CATSSTPGGSSYEQYV.

The V and J genes are TRBV5-1 and TRBJ1-4; 9 nucleotides line up with TRBD1. Per germline, CDR1 SGHRS and CDR2 YFSETQ. V shed 4 bases and J 7 bases; nucleotides not matched to a gene: 8. The CDR3 loop spans 15 amino acids. CDR3 nucleotides: TGCGCCAGCAGCGCCCTACAGGGGGCTTCTGAAAAACTGTTTTTT. Translation: CASSALQGASEKLFF.

This clone was recorded only once. J is TRBJ2-1 and V is TRBV4-2; maybe TRBD1 (6 bases). Germline V gives CDR1 LGHNA, CDR2 YNFKEQ. V shed 7 bases and J shed 7 bases, with 17 bases lying between them. The CDR3 sequence is 14 residues long. The CDR3 sequence: CASTLQGRENEQFF. The CDR3 DNA sequence: TGTGCCAGCACCTTACAGGGTAGGGAAAATGAGCAGTTCTTC.

This clone has just a few counts. The CDR3 is CASSWTGGFEQYF. CDR3 coding DNA: TGTGCCAGCAGCTGGACAGGGGGCTTCGAGCAGTACTTC. The chain joins TRBV5-4 to TRBJ2-7; 11 nucleotides line up with TRBD1. There are 13 residues in the CDR3. With 3 bases clipped from V and 6 bases from J, the junction kept 2 bases outside the gene matches. The germline CDR1 and CDR2 sequences are SGHNT and YYREEE (reference sequence).

V gene TRBV7-3 combines with J gene TRBJ1-2; 8 positions match TRBD1. J gave up 4 bases and V 5 bases, and 9 bases lay outside the gene matches. In germline, CDR1 is SGHTA, CDR2 FQGTGA. CDR3 length: 15 amino acids. The CDR3, as DNA: TGTGCCAGCAGCCTCGGACAGGGCGACCTCTATGGCTACACCTTC. Encoded protein: CASSLGQGDLYGYTF.

This clone showed up just a few times. This chain links TRBV6-1 with TRBJ1-5; perhaps TRBD1 as D (5 bases). The CDR3 covers 13 residues. V dropped 3 bases and J dropped 5 bases, with 8 bases sitting between them. Germline V CDR1 and CDR2: MNHNS, SASEGT. Written as DNA, the CDR3 is TGTGCCAGCAGTGACAGGGTGGATCAGCCCCAGCATTTT. Translated: CASSDRVDQPQHF.

CDR3 nucleotides: TGTGCCAGCTCACTTGTAACCGGGGAGCTGTTTTTT. This gives the protein CASSLVTGELFF. V gene TRBV18 combines with J gene TRBJ2-2; unclear D gene. CDR1 KGHSH and CDR2 LQKENI come from the germline V gene. CDR3 length: 12 amino acids. Trimming cost V 4 bases and J 5 bases, with 5 bases left between them.

The rearrangement joins TRBV5-5 to TRBJ2-6; 9 nucleotides agree with TRBD1. The germline gives CDR1 SGHKS, CDR2 YYEKEE (reference sequence). V trimming: 0 bases; J trimming: 0 bases; junction bases outside the gene matches: 7. The CDR3 is 19 residues long. Here the CDR3 reads CASSLVFSGQGSGANVLTF. In nucleotides, the CDR3 is TGTGCCAGCAGCTTGGTATTTTCGGGACAGGGCTCTGGGGCCAACGTCCTGACTTTC.

The chain has TRBV3-1 (or the pseudogene TRBV3-2) and TRBJ2-2; 7 nucleotides align to TRBD1. This CDR3 comprises 15 residues. Germline V CDR1 and CDR2: LGHDT, YNNKEL (reference sequence). V shed 4 bases, J shed 2 bases, and the junction held 4 bases outside the gene matches. CDR3 in amino acids: CASSPRQGNTGELFF. For the CDR3, the DNA is TGTGCCAGCAGCCCCCGACAGGGAAACACCGGGGAGCTGTTTTTT.

The rearrangement links TRBV5-1 to TRBJ1-6, with D possibly matching TRBD1 (5 bases). The CDR3 runs 15 residues. Germline lookup yields CDR1 SGHRS and CDR2 YFSETQ. V dropped 4 bases and J dropped 5 bases, with 13 bases sitting between them. DNA of the CDR3: TGCGCCAGCAGCAGGGGCGGGGACCATAATTCACCCCTCCACTTT. Encoded protein: CASSRGGDHNSPLHF.

The sample holds a few counts of this clone. The V and J genes are TRBV5-4 and TRBJ2-7; TRBD2 is a possible D gene (5 bases). This CDR3 contains 15 residues. V was cut by 0 bases and J by 1 base, with 11 bases left in between. Germline values: CDR1 SGHNT, CDR2 YYREEE (reference sequence). CDR3 region: CASSLAGKRSYEQYF. The CDR3 nucleotides read TGTGCCAGCAGCTTGGCCGGGAAGAGATCCTACGAGCAGTACTTC.

The table lists this clone with a few counts. The V gene is TRBV11-2, the J gene TRBJ2-2; D ambiguous. CDR3 length: 13 residues. Trimming left V 5 bases short and J 7 bases short, with 11 bases between. Germline values: CDR1 SGHAT, CDR2 FQNNGV. The CDR3 DNA reads as TGTGCCAGCAGCCCCCTTGTTATCGGGGAGCTGTTTTTT. Protein sequence: CASSPLVIGELFF. The full variable domain, with the rest looked up from reference TRBV11-2 and TRBJ2-2, is EAGVAQSPRYKIIEKRQSVAFWCNPISGHATLYWYQQILGQGPKLLIQFQNNGVVDDSQLPKDRFSAERLKGVDSTLKIQPAKLEDSAVYLCASSPLVIGELFFGEGSRLTVL.

CDR3 bases: TGCAGCGTTGACTTGAGCGGGGGCTACAATGAGCAGTTCTTC. This codes for CSVDLSGGYNEQFF. The chain combines TRBV29-1 with TRBJ2-1; 8 nucleotides match TRBD2. The germline CDR1 and CDR2 sequences are SQVTM and ANQGSEA. V lost 3 bases and J lost 3; bases outside the gene matches: 4. This CDR3 comprises 14 residues.

In this sample, this clone turned up a few times. This chain uses TRBV10-3 with TRBJ2-7; D gene ambiguous. Trimming removed 0 bases at V and 2 bases at J, with 11 bases between. This CDR3 has 15 amino acids. From germline, CDR1 is ENHRY and CDR2 SYGVKD. In DNA form, the CDR3 reads TGTGCCATCAGTGAGTCTGGCGGCGGTGCCTACGAGCAGTACTTC. It translates to CAISESGGGAYEQYF.

The chain joins TRBV20-1 to TRBJ2-4; no clear D. The CDR3 extends over 13 amino acids. Germline V lookup: CDR1 DFQATT, CDR2 SNEGSKA (reference sequence). Trimming took 4 bases from V and 0 from J, leaving 7 bases between them. The CDR3 reads CSATDIAKNIQYF. The CDR3 bases are TGCAGTGCTACTGACATAGCCAAAAACATTCAGTACTTC.

V and J are TRBV23-1 and TRBJ2-7; 12 bases map to TRBD1. Being an ORF, TRBV23-1 has a function that is uncertain. With V trimmed by 9 bases and J by 7 bases, 4 bases remained unmatched. The CDR3 runs to 12 residues. In DNA form, the CDR3 reads TGCGCCAGGGGACAGGGGGCTGAAGAGCAGTACTTC. It is translated as CARGQGAEEQYF.

The chain carries TRBV30 and TRBJ2-7; D uncertain. The CDR3 consists of 12 residues. Germline CDR1 and CDR2: GTSNPN and SVGIG (reference sequence). Trimming pared 2 bases from V and 3 bases from J, leaving 8 bases between. The CDR3 is CAWSPSRYEQYF. For the CDR3, the DNA is TGTGCCTGGAGTCCTTCCCGCTACGAGCAGTACTTC.

The genes are TRBV11-2 and TRBJ1-4; no definite D call. CDR3 length equals 13 residues. V gave up 5 bases and J gave up 8 bases, with 12 bases separating them. Germline CDR1 is SGHAT and CDR2 is FQNNGV. The CDR3 sequence is CASSPSEHEKLFF. CDR3 in DNA: TGTGCCAGCAGCCCCTCCGAGCACGAAAAACTGTTTTTT.

The CDR3 DNA sequence: TGTGCCAGCAGTTCCGGGGGGGGGCCCCAGCATTTT. Its protein product is CASSSGGGPQHF. The rearrangement links TRBV6-5 to TRBJ1-5; tentatively, D is TRBD1 (5 bases). This CDR3 spans 12 amino acids. The germline gives CDR1 MNHEY, CDR2 SVGAGI. V was pared by 4 bases and J by 9 bases, with 10 bases between.

The chain uses TRBV19 and TRBJ2-2; TRBD1 matches at 7 bases. Losses at the gene ends were 6 bases for V and 4 bases for J; bases not matched to a gene: 5. The length of the CDR3 is 14 residues. Looked up from germline, CDR1 is LNHDA and CDR2 is SQIVND (reference sequence). CDR3 DNA sequence: TGTGCCAGTAGCTTCAGGGGGTTCACCGGGGAGCTGTTTTTT. Its protein is CASSFRGFTGELFF. Full variable domain (missing parts from reference TRBV19 and TRBJ2-2): DGGITQSPKYLFRKEGQNVTLSCEQNLNHDAMYWYRQDPGQGLRLIYYSQIVNDFQKGDIAEGYSVSREKKESFPLTVTSAQKNPTAFYLCASSFRGFTGELFFGEGSRLTVL.

V gene TRBV5-1 combines with J gene TRBJ2-5, with 9 bases matching TRBD1. The V segment lost 4 bases and the J segment 4 bases; nucleotides outside the gene matches: 11. CDR3 length: 16 amino acids. Per germline, CDR1 SGHRS and CDR2 YFSETQ. CDR3 nucleotides: TGCGCCAGCAGCGGTACACCCGGGACAGGGAGAGAGACCCAGTACTTC. This encodes CASSGTPGTGRETQYF. The full variable domain, with the rest looked up from reference TRBV5-1 and TRBJ2-5, is KAGVTQTPRYLIKTRGQQVTLSCSPISGHRSVSWYQQTPGQGLQFLFEYFSETQRNKGNFPGRFSGRQFSNSRSEMNVSTLELGDSALYLCASSGTPGTGRETQYFGPGTRLLVL.

The rearrangement uses TRBV10-3 and TRBJ2-3; 8 positions agree with TRBD2. The V and J ends lost 6 bases and 2 bases, in that order; junction bases with no gene match: 10. CDR3 length: 16 amino acids. Looked up from germline, CDR1 is ENHRY and CDR2 is SYGVKD. CDR3 in amino acids: CAIRVISGADTDTQYF. CDR3 bases: TGTGCCATCAGAGTGATTAGCGGGGCCGACACAGATACGCAGTATTTT.

This rearrangement joins TRBV27 to TRBJ1-2; D is possibly TRBD1 (6 bases). This CDR3 is built from 13 residues. Germline V gene lookup returns CDR1 MNHEY and CDR2 SMNVEV (reference sequence). V was clipped by 5 bases and J by 1 base, with 8 bases between them. CDR3 nucleotide sequence: TGTGCCAGCAGTCGACAGGTTAACTATGGCTACACCTTC. This codes for CASSRQVNYGYTF.